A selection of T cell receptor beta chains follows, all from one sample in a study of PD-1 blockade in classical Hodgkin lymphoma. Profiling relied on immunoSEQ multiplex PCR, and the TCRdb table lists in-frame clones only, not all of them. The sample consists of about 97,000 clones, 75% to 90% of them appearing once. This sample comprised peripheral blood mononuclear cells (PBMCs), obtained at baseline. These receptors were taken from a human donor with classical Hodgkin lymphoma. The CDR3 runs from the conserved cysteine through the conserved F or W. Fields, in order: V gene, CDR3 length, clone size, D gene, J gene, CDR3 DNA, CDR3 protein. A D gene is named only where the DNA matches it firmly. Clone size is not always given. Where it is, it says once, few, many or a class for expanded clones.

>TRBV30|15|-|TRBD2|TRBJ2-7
TGTGCCTGGAGTCGGGGACTAGCGGCCTCCTACGAGCAGTACTTC
CAWSRGLAASYEQYF
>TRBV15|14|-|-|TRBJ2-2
TGTGCCACCAGCCCCGGGACATCTACCGGGGAGCTGTTTTTT
CATSPGTSTGELFF
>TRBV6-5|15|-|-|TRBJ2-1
TGTGCCAGCAGTTACCGGGGGTCAACCTACAATGAGCAGTTCTTC
CASSYRGSTYNEQFF
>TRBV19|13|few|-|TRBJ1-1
TGTGCCAGTACCAATCAGGGGTTCACTGAAGCTTTCTTT
CASTNQGFTEAFF
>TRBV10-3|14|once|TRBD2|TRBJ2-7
TGTGCCATCAGTGGGGTAGCGGGAGGGTACGAGCAGTACTTC
CAISGVAGGYEQYF
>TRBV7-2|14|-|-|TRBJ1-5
TGTGCCAGCAGCTTGGGACTGCCCAATCAGCCCCAGCATTTT
CASSLGLPNQPQHF
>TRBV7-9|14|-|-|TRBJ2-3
TGTGCCAGCAGCTTATTTGGGTCCACAGATACGCAGTATTTT
CASSLFGSTDTQYF
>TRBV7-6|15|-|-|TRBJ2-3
TGTGCCAGCACCGCCCGGACTATGAGCACAGATACGCAGTATTTT
CASTARTMSTDTQYF
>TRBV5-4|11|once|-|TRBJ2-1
TGTGCCAGCACCGTAGCTCATGAGCAGTTCTTC
CASTVAHEQFF
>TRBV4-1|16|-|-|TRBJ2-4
TGCGCCAGCAGCCAAGCAGAAGGGGCGAACGAAAACATTCAGTACTTC
CASSQAEGANENIQYF
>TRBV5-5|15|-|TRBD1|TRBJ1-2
TGTGCCAGCAGCTACTGGACAGGGGCGAACTATGGCTACACCTTC
CASSYWTGANYGYTF
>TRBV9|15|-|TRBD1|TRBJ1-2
TGTGCCAGCAGCGTCGAGGACAGGTTAGGGTATGGCTACACCTTC
CASSVEDRLGYGYTF
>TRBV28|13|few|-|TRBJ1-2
TGTGCCAGCACCGACAGAGCTAACTATGGCTACACCTTC
CASTDRANYGYTF
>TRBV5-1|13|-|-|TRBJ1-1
TGCGCCAGCAGCGAGGCGGCCGACGCTGAAGCTTTCTTT
CASSEAADAEAFF
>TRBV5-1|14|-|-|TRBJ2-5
TGCGCCAGCAGCTTCGGGAGCCTCCAAGAGACCCAGTACTTC
CASSFGSLQETQYF
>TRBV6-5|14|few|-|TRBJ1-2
TGTGCCAGCAGTTACTCAGCCAGGGGCTATGGCTACACCTTC
CASSYSARGYGYTF
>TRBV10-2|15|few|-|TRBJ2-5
TGCGCCAGCAGTATGGACAGCTTTTTCCAAGAGACCCAGTACTTC
CASSMDSFFQETQYF
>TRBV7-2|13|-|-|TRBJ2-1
TGTGCCACCCCCCAGGCGGCGGGTAATGAGCAGTTCTTC
CATPQAAGNEQFF
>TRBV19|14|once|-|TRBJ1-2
TGTGCCAGTAGTATAGAAGAGCTGGCGGGGGGCTACACCTTC
CASSIEELAGGYTF
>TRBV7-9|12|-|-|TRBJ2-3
TGTGCCAGCAGCTTAGCGTTAGGAGCGCAGTATTTT
CASSLALGAQYF
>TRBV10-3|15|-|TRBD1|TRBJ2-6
TGTGCCATCAGTGGACAGGGAGCTGGGGCCAACGTCCTGACTTTC
CAISGQGAGANVLTF
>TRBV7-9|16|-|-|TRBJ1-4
TGTGCCAGCAGCTTAACAGGGATCGGCCCTAATGAAAAACTGTTTTTT
CASSLTGIGPNEKLFF
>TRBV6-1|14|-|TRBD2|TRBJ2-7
TGTGCCAGCAATGCAGGGACTACCAAATACGAGCAGTACTTC
CASNAGTTKYEQYF
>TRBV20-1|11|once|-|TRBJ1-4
TGCAGTGCCACCCTCAATGAAAAACTGTTTTTT
CSATLNEKLFF
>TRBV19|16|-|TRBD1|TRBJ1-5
TGTGCCAGTAGTATAAGGACAGGGGATAGCAATCAGCCCCAGCATTTT
CASSIRTGDSNQPQHF
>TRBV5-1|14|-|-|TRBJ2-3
TGCGCCAGCAGGTGGAGGGCCGAAACAGATACGCAGTATTTT
CASRWRAETDTQYF
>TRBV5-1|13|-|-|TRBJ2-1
TGCGCCAGCCGAAGGGAGCTAGTCAATGAGCAGTTCTTC
CASRRELVNEQFF
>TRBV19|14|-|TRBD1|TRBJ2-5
TGTGCCAGTAGTATCGACAGGGGGCAGGAGACCCAGTACTTC
CASSIDRGQETQYF
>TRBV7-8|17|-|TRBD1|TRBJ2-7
TGTGCCAGCAGCCCCCATATACCCCGGGACAGGGTCTACGAGCAGTACTTC
CASSPHIPRDRVYEQYF
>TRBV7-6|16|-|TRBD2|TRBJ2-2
TGTGCCAGCAGCCCACGGACTAGCGGGGCCACCGGGGAGCTGTTTTTT
CASSPRTSGATGELFF
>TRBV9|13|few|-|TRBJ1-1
TGTGCCAGCAGCGTTACGGGAAACACTGAAGCTTTCTTT
CASSVTGNTEAFF
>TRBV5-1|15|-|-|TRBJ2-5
TGCGCCAGCAGCCAAACAGGGACTCTCCAAGAGACCCAGTACTTC
CASSQTGTLQETQYF
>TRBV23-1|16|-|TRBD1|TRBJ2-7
TGCGCCAGCAGTCCCCCGGGACAGCGTCACTCCTACGAGCAGTACTTC
CASSPPGQRHSYEQYF
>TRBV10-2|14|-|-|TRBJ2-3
TGCGCCAGCAGTGATCGAACAGTCACAGATACGCAGTATTTT
CASSDRTVTDTQYF
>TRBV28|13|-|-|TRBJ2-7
TGTGCCAGCAGCCCGGTGGGGCCGGACGAGCAGTACTTC
CASSPVGPDEQYF
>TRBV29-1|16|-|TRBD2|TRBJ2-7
TGCAGCGTTGGGGGACTAGCGGGAGGGCCTACCTACGAGCAGTACTTC
CSVGGLAGGPTYEQYF
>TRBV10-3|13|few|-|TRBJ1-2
TGTGCCATCAGTGTGGGGCCCAACTATGGCTACACCTTC
CAISVGPNYGYTF
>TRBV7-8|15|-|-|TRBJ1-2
TGTGCCAGCAGCCCCGAACGGGGCGGGGACTATGGCTACACCTTC
CASSPERGGDYGYTF
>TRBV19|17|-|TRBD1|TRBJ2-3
TGTGCCAGTAGCCGGGGACAGGCCAGATTAGGCACAGATACGCAGTATTTT
CASSRGQARLGTDTQYF
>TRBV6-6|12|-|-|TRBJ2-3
TGTGCCAGCAGTCCCGGGACAGATACGCAGTATTTT
CASSPGTDTQYF
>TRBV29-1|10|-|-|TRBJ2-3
TGCAGCGGCCGAACCAATACGCAGTATTTT
CSGRTNTQYF